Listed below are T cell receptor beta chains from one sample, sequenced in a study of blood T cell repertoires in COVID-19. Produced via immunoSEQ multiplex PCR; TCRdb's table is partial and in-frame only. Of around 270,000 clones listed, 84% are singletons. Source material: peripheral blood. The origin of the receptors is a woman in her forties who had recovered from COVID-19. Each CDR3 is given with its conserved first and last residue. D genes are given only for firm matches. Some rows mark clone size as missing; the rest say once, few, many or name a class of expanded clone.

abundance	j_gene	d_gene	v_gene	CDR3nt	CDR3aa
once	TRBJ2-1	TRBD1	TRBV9	TGTGCCAGCAGCGTAGGGGGGACAGACAATGAGCAGTTCTTC	CASSVGGTDNEQFF
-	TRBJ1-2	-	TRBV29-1	TGCAGCGTTGCCCTACAGGGTTATGGCTACACCTTC	CSVALQGYGYTF
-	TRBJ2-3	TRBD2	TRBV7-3	TGTGCCAGCAGCTTCGGCGGGGGGGCCGAAGATACGCAGTATTTT	CASSFGGGAEDTQYF
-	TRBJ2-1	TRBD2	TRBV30	TGTGCCTGGAGTTTGGGGGGGACCTACAATGAGCAGTTCTTC	CAWSLGGTYNEQFF
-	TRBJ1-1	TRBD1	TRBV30	TGTGCCTGGAGCGATGGACAGGCGAACACTGAAGCTTTCTTT	CAWSDGQANTEAFF
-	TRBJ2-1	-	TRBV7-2	TGTGCCAGCAGTCAAAGCTCTGAGCAGTTCTTC	CASSQSSEQFF
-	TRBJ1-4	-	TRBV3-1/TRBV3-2	TGTGCCAGCAGCCAAGCTCCTGGGGGGGGAGAAAAACTGTTTTTT	CASSQAPGGGEKLFF
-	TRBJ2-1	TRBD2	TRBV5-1	TGCGCCAGCAGCACCCTAGGACTAGCGGGGACTAGCTCCTACAATGAGCAGTTCTTC	CASSTLGLAGTSSYNEQFF
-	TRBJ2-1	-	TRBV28	TGTGCCAGCATTACAGGGAGCGTTTACAATGAGCAGTTCTTC	CASITGSVYNEQFF
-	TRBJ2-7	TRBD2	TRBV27	TGTGCCAGCAGTTCCCCCGGGACTAGCGGCTACGAGCAGTACTTC	CASSSPGTSGYEQYF
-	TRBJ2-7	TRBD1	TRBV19	TGTGCCAGTATCGGGACAGGGTACTACGAGCAGTACTTC	CASIGTGYYEQYF
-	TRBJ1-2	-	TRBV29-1	TGCAGCACCTTACAACCAGGGGACTATGGCTACACCTTC	CSTLQPGDYGYTF
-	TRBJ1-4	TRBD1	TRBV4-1	TGCGCCAGCAGCCAAGATTCCTCAGGGGGCCGGGAAAAACTGTTTTTT	CASSQDSSGGREKLFF
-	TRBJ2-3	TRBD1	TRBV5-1	TGCGCCAGCAGACGGACAGGAAGCACAGATACGCAGTATTTT	CASRRTGSTDTQYF
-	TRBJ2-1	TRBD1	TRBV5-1	TGCGCCAGCAGCCCGGGGCAGGGGGTCAATGAGCAGTTCTTC	CASSPGQGVNEQFF
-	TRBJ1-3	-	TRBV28	TGTGCCAGCAGCCCGGACAGCTTCTCTGGAAACACCATATATTTT	CASSPDSFSGNTIYF
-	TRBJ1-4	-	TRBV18	TGTGCCAGCTCACCACCGGGGACTCGGGGGGAAAAACTGTTTTTT	CASSPPGTRGEKLFF
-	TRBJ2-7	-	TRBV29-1	TGCAGCGCCGCACTGGGGAGGTCCTACGAGCAGTACTTC	CSAALGRSYEQYF
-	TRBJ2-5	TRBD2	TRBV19	TGTGCCAGTAGTACCCTAACTAGCGGGGGGGTAGAGACCCAGTACTTC	CASSTLTSGGVETQYF
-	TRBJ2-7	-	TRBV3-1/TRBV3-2	TGTGCCAGCAGCCCATTCGTGCTCCCAGGCGAGCAGTACTTC	CASSPFVLPGEQYF
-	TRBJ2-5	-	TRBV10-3	TGTGCCATCAGTGAGTCGACGCGGTCGCAAGAGACCCAGTACTTC	CAISESTRSQETQYF
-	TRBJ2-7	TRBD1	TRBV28	TGTGCCAGCAGTTTAGTAGGTCAGGGGGCTGGAGAGCAGTACTTC	CASSLVGQGAGEQYF
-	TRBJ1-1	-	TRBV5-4	TGTGCCAGCAGCCCTGGACAGACTTACTTGAACACTGAAGCTTTCTTT	CASSPGQTYLNTEAFF
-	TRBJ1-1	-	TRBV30	TGTGCCTGGGGAGGGAGCGGTGAAGCTTTCTTT	CAWGGSGEAFF
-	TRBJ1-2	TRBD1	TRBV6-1	TGTGCCAGCAGTTCGGGACAGGGCTATGGCTACACCTTC	CASSSGQGYGYTF
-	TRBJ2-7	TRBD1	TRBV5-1	TGCGCCAGCAGCGATCAAACAGGGGTCGAGCAGTACTTC	CASSDQTGVEQYF
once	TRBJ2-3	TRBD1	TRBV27	TGTGCCAGCAGTGATACAGGGGGCTCGGGTGATACGCAGTATTTT	CASSDTGGSGDTQYF
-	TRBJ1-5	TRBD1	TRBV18	TGTGCCAGCTCACCACCCGGGACAGAGATCAAGCCCCAGCATTTT	CASSPPGTEIKPQHF
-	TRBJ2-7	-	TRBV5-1	TGCGCCAGCTCCGGAGGCGCCGGGGTTGATCTCGAGCAGTACTTC	CASSGGAGVDLEQYF
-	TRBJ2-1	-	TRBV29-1	TGCAGCACCCCCGGGACATTGAATGAGCAGTTCTTC	CSTPGTLNEQFF
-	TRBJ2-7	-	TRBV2	TGTGCCAGCAGTGTTGGGGGCCCAGGGCAGACCAGCTACGAGCAGTACTTC	CASSVGGPGQTSYEQYF
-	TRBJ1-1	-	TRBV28	TGTGCCAGCACCCCGTTGAACACTGAAGCTTTCTTT	CASTPLNTEAFF
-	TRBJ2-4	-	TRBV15	TGTGCCACCAGCAGAGATCTTGCAGGTGACAAAAACATTCAGTACTTC	CATSRDLAGDKNIQYF
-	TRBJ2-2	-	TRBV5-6	TGTGCCAGCAGCTCCTTAACCGGGGAGCTGTTTTTT	CASSSLTGELFF
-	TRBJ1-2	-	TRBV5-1	TGCGCCAGCAGCACTCAAAACTATGGCTACACCTTC	CASSTQNYGYTF
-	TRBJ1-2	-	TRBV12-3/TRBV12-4	TGTGCCAGCAGCGCCAGGGAATTCGGTGGCTACACCTTC	CASSAREFGGYTF
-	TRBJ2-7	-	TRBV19	TGTGCCAGTAGCTTGAGAGGAGCCTACGAGCAGTACTTC	CASSLRGAYEQYF
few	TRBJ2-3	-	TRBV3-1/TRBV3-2	TGTGCCAGCAGCCAAGCGGGGGCGGGAGTAGATACGCAGTATTTT	CASSQAGAGVDTQYF
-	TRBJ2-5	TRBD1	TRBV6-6	TGTGCCAGCAGTCCCGGGACAGGGGGGTGGAAGACCCAGTACTTC	CASSPGTGGWKTQYF